A selection of T cell receptor beta chains follows, all from one sample in a study of beta chain features in type 1 diabetes. Data came from immunoSEQ multiplex PCR; TCRdb stores just in-frame clones and leaves some out. The table has roughly 150,000 clones, roughly 8% seen once. The sample taken for sequencing was central memory CD4+ T cells from blood. All receptors derive from a woman in her 40s with type 1 diabetes. CDR3s include the opening cysteine and the closing phenylalanine or tryptophan. The D gene is left open where the match is weak. Not all rows give a size; the values are once, few, many and, for expanded clones, a class.

v_call	j_call	clone_size	d_call	cdr3_length	cdr3_nt	cdr3_aa
TRBV5-6	TRBJ2-1	few	TRBD2	17	TGTGCCAGCAGCTTGGGGACTAGGATGGGAGATAGGGATGAGCAGTTCTTC	CASSLGTRMGDRDEQFF
TRBV2	TRBJ2-3	NA	TRBD2	16	TGTGCCAGCAGGCTCCTACTAGCGGGACCCACAGATACGCAGTATTTT	CASRLLLAGPTDTQYF
TRBV11-3	TRBJ2-5	NA	TRBD2	14	TGTGCCAGCAGCTTTAGCGGGGGCTCAGAGACCCAGTACTTC	CASSFSGGSETQYF
TRBV5-1	TRBJ2-2	NA	TRBD1	18	TGCGCCAGCAGCTTGGAGGGAATCGGGACAGCGAACACCGGGGAGCTGTTTTTT	CASSLEGIGTANTGELFF
TRBV23-1	TRBJ1-1	many	NA	14	TGCGCCAGCAGTCAAGGAGCGGAGAACACTGAAGCTTTCTTT	CASSQGAENTEAFF
TRBV5-1	TRBJ1-1	NA	NA	15	TGCGCCAGCAGCTTGGCCCAGGGATGGGGCACTGAAGCTTTCTTT	CASSLAQGWGTEAFF
TRBV10-3	TRBJ1-4	NA	TRBD1	15	TGTGCCATCAGTTCAGGGGACAGGATTAATGAAAAACTGTTTTTT	CAISSGDRINEKLFF
TRBV5-1	TRBJ1-2	few	NA	14	TGCGCCAGCAGCTTGGAGTACAGCTACTATGGCTACACCTTC	CASSLEYSYYGYTF
TRBV18	TRBJ2-5	NA	NA	16	TGTGCCAGCTCACAACTCAGGGGAGCGGGAAGAGAGACCCAGTACTTC	CASSQLRGAGRETQYF
TRBV5-4	TRBJ1-6	NA	TRBD1	16	TGTGCCAGCAGCACGGACAGGGTTTGGGGTAATTCACCCCTCCACTTT	CASSTDRVWGNSPLHF
TRBV9	TRBJ2-1	NA	NA	14	TGTGCCAGCAGCGTAATGGGACTTAAAAATGAGCAGTTCTTC	CASSVMGLKNEQFF
TRBV5-1	TRBJ2-5	NA	NA	15	TGCGCCAGCAGCTTGTTCGGTAGCGAGCAAGAGACCCAGTACTTC	CASSLFGSEQETQYF
TRBV4-1	TRBJ2-1	many	NA	14	TGCGCCAGCAGCCAAGATCTAGGGAGCAATGAGCAGTTCTTC	CASSQDLGSNEQFF
TRBV25-1	TRBJ1-1	few	NA	12	TGTGCCAGCAGGGACAGACAAACTGAAGCTTTCTTT	CASRDRQTEAFF
TRBV7-9	TRBJ1-5	NA	NA	13	TGTGCCTCCTCCCGGGACATCAATCAGCCCCAGCATTTT	CASSRDINQPQHF
TRBV18	TRBJ1-1	NA	NA	15	TGTGCCAGCTCACCACGAACCGGAGAGTACACTGAAGCTTTCTTT	CASSPRTGEYTEAFF
TRBV7-9	TRBJ1-2	NA	TRBD1	15	TGTGCCAGCAGCTTATCTGACAGGGAGTCGGGTGGCTACACCTTC	CASSLSDRESGGYTF
TRBV5-1	TRBJ1-6	NA	NA	14	TGCGCCAGCAGCTTGGGCCAGGGTGATTCACCCCTCCACTTT	CASSLGQGDSPLHF
TRBV4-3	TRBJ1-6	NA	NA	13	TGCGCCAGCAGCCAAGAGCTAGAGTCACCCCTCCACTTT	CASSQELESPLHF
TRBV2	TRBJ1-6	NA	NA	14	TGTGCCAGCATTAGTCTTCCCTCGTATTCACCCCTCCACTTT	CASISLPSYSPLHF
TRBV7-9	TRBJ2-2	NA	TRBD1	15	TGTGCCAGCAGCTACCGGGACAGGGGATCCGGGGAGCTGTTTTTT	CASSYRDRGSGELFF
TRBV14	TRBJ2-7	NA	NA	15	TGTGCCAGCAGCCAAGGTGTAGGGGGAACCTACGAGCAGTACTTC	CASSQGVGGTYEQYF
TRBV30	TRBJ2-3	NA	NA	13	TGTGCCTGGAGCGCTAGGAGCACAGATACGCAGTATTTT	CAWSARSTDTQYF
TRBV6-6	TRBJ1-5	few	NA	15	TGTGCCAGCAGTTATGGGCAAGGAGGGAGTCAGCCCCAGCATTTT	CASSYGQGGSQPQHF
TRBV9	TRBJ1-2	NA	TRBD1	14	TGTGCCAGCAGCGTAGGGGACAGGGGGTATGGCTACACCTTC	CASSVGDRGYGYTF
TRBV30	TRBJ2-5	NA	NA	12	TGTGCCTGGAGTGTAGCGGGAGAGACCCAGTACTTC	CAWSVAGETQYF
TRBV5-4	TRBJ2-5	few	TRBD2	15	TGTGCCAGCAGCGAGAGGACTAGCGCGCATATGACCCAGTACTTC	CASSERTSAHMTQYF
TRBV29-1	TRBJ2-3	NA	NA	11	TGCAGCGTCGAGGGTGGCGGTACGCAGTATTTT	CSVEGGGTQYF
TRBV27	TRBJ2-2	few	NA	13	TGTGCCAGCATCGGGGTGGGAGGCGGGGAGCTGTTTTTT	CASIGVGGGELFF
TRBV5-1	TRBJ1-2	NA	NA	14	TGCGCCAGCAGCTTGTGGGCAGGGGATTTTGGCTACACCTTC	CASSLWAGDFGYTF